The 19 T cell receptor beta chains reported below all come from one sample, sequenced in a study of yellow fever vaccine responses in identical twins. MiXCR, applied by TCRdb to the RT-PCR reads, yields one record per CDR3 protein. The repertoire holds about 17,000 distinct CDR3 sequences, with approximately 71% as singletons. The specimen comprised T cells from blood (PBMCs), unsorted or a sorted subset (not recorded which), sampled before or after yellow fever vaccination (not recorded which). The receptor source for this set is a woman aged 18-30 years who received the yellow fever vaccine.

This clonotype was counted only a few times. V and J are TRBV6-4 and TRBJ2-7, with D possibly being TRBD2 (5 bases). In germline, CDR1 is MRHNA, CDR2 SNTAGT. This CDR3 comprises 15 residues. The V and J ends lost 6 bases and 0 bases respectively, with 15 bases between them. CDR3 loop: CASSDRGWSSYEQYV. The CDR3 region has the DNA TGTGCCAGCAGCGACCGCGGGTGGAGCTCCTACGAGCAGTACGTC.

The V call is TRBV20-1, the J call TRBJ2-5, with D perhaps TRBD2 (5 bases). The CDR3 is made up of 14 amino acids. Deletions cut 2 bases from V and 5 bases from J, with 15 bases between. Germline CDR1 and CDR2: DFQATT and SNEGSKA (reference sequence). The CDR3 nucleotides are TGCAGTGCTAGAAGAGAACCCCGGAGGGAGACCCAGTACTTC. As protein: CSARREPRRETQYF.

This clonotype is a singleton in its sample. The V gene is TRBV2, the J gene TRBJ2-5; no clear D. Per germline, CDR1 SNHLY and CDR2 FYNNEI. This CDR3 has 12 residues. Trimming took off 7 bases at V and 5 bases at J, with 11 bases between the two ends. The CDR3 sequence: CASIGSRETQYF. The CDR3 DNA reads as TGTGCCAGCATTGGAAGCCGGGAGACCCAGTACTTC.

The chain has TRBV28 and TRBJ2-7, with TRBD2 as a possible D gene (6 bases). Trimming took off 6 bases at V and 4 bases at J, with 16 bases between the two ends. Germline assignment: CDR1 MDHEN and CDR2 SYDVKM. The CDR3 contains 14 residues. This CDR3 is CASRLTGSGYEQYF. DNA of the CDR3: TGTGCCAGCAGATTGACCGGGAGTGGATACGAGCAGTACTTC.

The V call is TRBV13, the J call TRBJ2-1; D might be TRBD2 (6 bases). V lost 7 bases to trimming and J lost 4 bases, with 11 bases between them. The length of the CDR3 is 13 residues. Looked up from germline, CDR1 is PRHDT and CDR2 is FYEKMQ (reference sequence). The CDR3 region is CASNGGSYNEQFF. The CDR3 DNA is TGTGCCAGCAACGGAGGGTCTTACAATGAGCAGTTCTTC.

V gene TRBV7-7 combines with J gene TRBJ2-1; D gene unclear. The CDR3 is 13 residues long. Trimming took off 1 base at V and 6 bases at J, with 7 bases between the two ends. Per the germline V gene, CDR1 is SSHAT and CDR2 is FNYEAQ (reference sequence). CDR3 sequence (DNA): TGTGCCAGCAGCTTAGGTGATCCCAATGAGCAGTTCTTC. Protein sequence: CASSLGDPNEQFF.

This clonotype was detected a few times. The junction does not match germline at one end; this may be a read error. The J gene is TRBJ2-3, the V gene TRBV11-3, with D uncertain. The CDR3 length is 13 residues. CDR1 and CDR2 (germline): SGHNT, YENEEA. The CDR3 region is CASSLDSLRAGPF. Written as DNA, the CDR3 is TGTGCCAGCAGCTTAGATTCATTACGCGCTGGCCCATTT. The full variable domain, its missing parts supplied by reference TRBV11-3 and TRBJ2-3, is EAGVVQSPRYKIIEKKQPVAFWCNPISGHNTLYWYLQNLGQGPELLIRYENEEAVDDSQLPKDRFSAERLKGVDSTLKIQPAELGDSAVYLCASSLDSLRAGPFGPGTRLTVL.

This clonotype appeared a few times. V gene TRBV18 combines with J gene TRBJ2-7; D uncertain. CDR1 KGHSH and CDR2 LQKENI come from the germline V gene. Deletions cut 4 bases from V and 9 bases from J, with 10 bases between. This CDR3 comprises 11 residues. The CDR3 region is CASSLRLGQYV. The CDR3 DNA reads TGTGCCAGCTCACTTCGCCTAGGGCAGTACGTC.

There are a few counts of this clonotype. The rearrangement uses TRBV4-2 and TRBJ2-3; no definite D call. The CDR3 sequence is 15 residues long. V gave up 4 bases and J gave up 2 bases, with 13 bases separating them. Germline values: CDR1 LGHNA, CDR2 YNFKEQ. The CDR3 reads CASSPSPGVTDTQYF. Written as DNA, the CDR3 is TGTGCCAGCAGCCCGTCCCCCGGTGTCACAGATACGCAGTATTTT.

The rearrangement links TRBV5-4 to TRBJ2-2; TRBD2 matches 10 bases. Germline lookup yields CDR1 SGHNT and CDR2 YYREEE (reference sequence). The CDR3 runs to 16 residues. The V gene end was trimmed by 4 bases and the J gene end by 3 bases; junction bases not matched to a gene: 6. CDR3 in amino acids: CASSAGLADHTGELFF. The CDR3 DNA sequence: TGTGCCAGCAGCGCCGGACTAGCGGACCACACCGGGGAGCTGTTTTTT.

The genes are TRBV6-5 and TRBJ2-5; 9 nucleotides match TRBD1. The V gene's germline CDR1 is MNHEY and CDR2 SVGAGI. The CDR3 runs to 16 residues. V lost 2 bases, J lost 2 bases, and 6 bases stayed unmatched. The CDR3 region is CASSYLTGQGQETQYF. In nucleotides, the CDR3 is TGTGCCAGCAGTTACCTGACGGGACAGGGTCAAGAGACCCAGTACTTC.

This chain joins TRBV4-1 and TRBJ2-7; TRBD1 aligns across 9 bases. J lost 0 bases, V lost 0 bases, and 3 bases had no gene match. The CDR3 is made up of 16 amino acids. Germline assignment: CDR1 MGHRA and CDR2 YSYEKL. CDR3: CASSQDRDRASYEQYF. The CDR3 DNA sequence: TGCGCCAGCAGCCAAGACCGGGACAGGGCCTCCTACGAGCAGTACTTC.

The chain joins TRBV27 to TRBJ2-3, with a weak D call TRBD2 (5 bases). V was trimmed by 1 base and J by 0 bases, leaving 11 bases between them. Germline assignment: CDR1 MNHEY and CDR2 SMNVEV (reference sequence). The CDR3 has 16 amino acids. CDR3 coding DNA: TGTGCCAGCAGTTTATTGTGGAGGACTAGCACAGATACGCAGTATTTT. Protein sequence: CASSLLWRTSTDTQYF.

This clonotype has a handful of counts. V and J are TRBV10-3 and TRBJ1-3, with unresolved D. CDR1 is ENHRY and CDR2 is SYGVKD in the germline V gene. This CDR3 contains 17 residues. V gave up 0 bases and J gave up 4 bases, with 16 bases separating them. CDR3 coding DNA: TGTGCCATCAGTGAGTCGACGGGCTCCCCCCCCGGAAACACCATATATTTT. Its translation: CAISESTGSPPGNTIYF.

This clonotype was detected only a few times. The rearrangement joins TRBV13 to TRBJ2-1; TRBD2 matches 12 bases. The CDR3 has 16 amino acids. The germline V gene has CDR1 PRHDT and CDR2 FYEKMQ (reference sequence). Germline trimming cut 5 bases from V and 5 bases from J; bases unmatched to any gene: 7. The CDR3 loop reads CASSPRTSGNNNEQFF. In nucleotides, the CDR3 is TGTGCCAGCAGCCCTAGGACTAGCGGGAATAACAATGAGCAGTTCTTC.

The V call is TRBV27, the J call TRBJ1-5, with D perhaps matching TRBD1 (5 bases). The V gene lost 0 bases and the J gene lost 3 bases, with 12 bases spanning the gap. The germline V gene encodes CDR1 MNHEY and CDR2 SMNVEV (reference sequence). The CDR3 consists of 16 residues. The CDR3 spells CASSLSGQGVNQPQHF. The CDR3 region has the DNA TGTGCCAGCAGTTTATCAGGTCAGGGTGTCAATCAGCCCCAGCATTTT.

The chain employs TRBV2 and TRBJ1-4; weak D call: TRBD1 (5 bases). This CDR3 has 14 residues. Germline assignment: CDR1 SNHLY and CDR2 FYNNEI. Trimming stripped 7 bases from V and 4 bases from J, with 13 bases between. The CDR3 DNA sequence: TGTGCCAGCAAGGCGGGACGGAGTAATGAAAAACTGTTTTTT. Translating gives CASKAGRSNEKLFF.

This rearrangement joins TRBV9 to TRBJ1-1; D is unclear. There are 14 residues in the CDR3. The germline gives CDR1 SGDLS, CDR2 YYNGEE. V was clipped by 1 base and J by 0 bases, with 7 bases between them. DNA for the CDR3: TGTGCCAGCAGCGTACAGGCTATGAACACTGAAGCTTTCTTT. Encoded protein: CASSVQAMNTEAFF.

The chain employs TRBV20-1 and TRBJ2-7, with 14 bases matching TRBD2. Germline V CDR1 and CDR2: DFQATT, SNEGSKA (reference sequence). This CDR3 comprises 14 residues. J lost 4 bases, V lost 6 bases, and 5 bases had no gene match. CDR3 in amino acids: CSALTSGRGYEQYF. In nucleotides, the CDR3 is TGCAGTGCCCTGACTAGCGGGAGGGGATACGAGCAGTACTTC.